A single sample gave rise to the 28 T cell receptor beta chains below, sequenced in a study of T cells in localized non-small cell lung cancer. TCRdb's table, derived via immunoSEQ multiplex PCR, lists solely in-frame clones and lacks some. The repertoire holds roughly 30,000 clones, roughly 80% seen once, with 5% to 6.5% in the top ten. The specimen comprised peripheral blood mononuclear cells, sampled before any cancer treatment. These receptors were obtained from a man between 40 and 70 years old with stage III lung adenocarcinoma.

J is TRBJ2-3 and V is TRBV13; D is ambiguous. There are 12 residues in the CDR3. CDR1 PRHDT and CDR2 FYEKMQ come from the germline V gene (reference sequence). Trimming took off 5 bases at V and 2 bases at J, with 5 bases between the two ends. In DNA, the CDR3 is TGTGCCAGCAGCGCTACCACAGATACGCAGTATTTT. This gives the protein CASSATTDTQYF.

The genes are TRBV11-2 and TRBJ1-1; D possibly corresponds to TRBD1 (6 bases). Trimming pared 5 bases from V and 2 bases from J, leaving 9 bases between. This CDR3 region has 13 residues. Looked up from germline, CDR1 is SGHAT and CDR2 is FQNNGV. The CDR3 sequence: CASSRGGNTEAFF. CDR3 sequence (DNA): TGTGCCAGCAGCAGGGGGGGAAACACTGAAGCTTTCTTT.

This sequence joins TRBV7-9 and TRBJ1-3; D gene uncertain. This CDR3 contains 13 residues. CDR1 is SEHNR, CDR2 FQNEAQ, per germline (reference sequence). Trimming removed 2 bases at V and 5 bases at J, with 7 bases between. CDR3 bases: TGTGCCAGCAGCTTATTTGAAAGAAACACCATATATTTT. Its protein is CASSLFERNTIYF.

The chain has TRBV5-5 and TRBJ2-5, with D maybe TRBD2 (6 bases). CDR3 length equals 15 residues. The V gene lost 2 bases and the J gene lost 2 bases, with 13 bases spanning the gap. Germline loops: CDR1 SGHKS, CDR2 YYEKEE (reference sequence). CDR3 DNA sequence: TGTGCCAGCAGCTTACTATCGGGACTGCAAGAGACCCAGTACTTC. Translating it yields CASSLLSGLQETQYF.

This clone has a single count. This rearrangement joins TRBV30 to TRBJ1-2; the match to TRBD1 covers 9 bases. The CDR3 is made up of 13 amino acids. Trimming removed 5 bases from V and 10 bases from J; junction bases left unmatched: 11. From germline, CDR1 is GTSNPN and CDR2 SVGIG (reference sequence). This chain's CDR3 is CAWGREDRGIYTF. Written as DNA, the CDR3 is TGTGCCTGGGGCCGAGAGGACAGGGGAATCTACACCTTC.

The CDR3 loop is CASSERWGYNQPQHF. The CDR3 nucleotides read TGCGCCAGCAGTGAACGGTGGGGGTACAATCAGCCCCAGCATTTT. The V gene is TRBV10-2, the J gene TRBJ1-5; TRBD1 is a possible D gene (5 bases). Germline V gene sequence: CDR1 WSHSY, CDR2 SAAADI. The CDR3 sequence is 15 residues long. Trimming took 3 bases from V and 3 from J, leaving 12 bases between them.

The sample holds one count of this clone. The CDR3: CASGRQATSYEQYF. In DNA form, the CDR3 reads TGTGCCAGCGGAAGACAGGCGACCTCCTACGAGCAGTACTTC. The chain joins TRBV11-2 to TRBJ2-7; possible D gene TRBD1, 6 bases. The CDR3 extends over 14 amino acids. V shed 8 bases and J shed 0 bases, with 14 bases lying between them. Germline-derived CDR1 and CDR2 are SGHAT and FQNNGV.

This sequence joins TRBV30 and TRBJ2-5; TRBD2 matches at 8 bases. CDR1 is GTSNPN and CDR2 is SVGIG in the germline V gene (reference sequence). The length of the CDR3 is 14 residues. V dropped 2 bases and J dropped 1; count of bases not matched to a gene: 3. The CDR3, as DNA: TGTGCCTGGAGTAGCGGGGGCTTCCAAGAGACCCAGTACTTC. This gives the protein CAWSSGGFQETQYF.

V and J are TRBV19 and TRBJ2-3; a weak D match, TRBD2 (5 bases). The V and J ends lost 6 bases and 0 bases respectively, with 10 bases between them. CDR1 is LNHDA, CDR2 SQIVND, per germline (reference sequence). The CDR3 has 14 residues. CDR3 nucleotide sequence: TGTGCCAGTAGGGTAGCGTTAAGCACAGATACGCAGTATTTT. The encoded protein is CASRVALSTDTQYF.

The chain combines TRBV5-1 with TRBJ2-3, with 8 positions matching TRBD2. Germline CDR1 reads SGHRS; CDR2 reads YFSETQ. The ends lost 2 bases at V and 1 base at J; junction bases unmatched: 6. This CDR3 is built from 16 residues. The CDR3 sequence: CASSLNSGIGTDTQYF. CDR3 bases: TGCGCCAGCAGCTTAAATAGCGGGATAGGCACAGATACGCAGTATTTT.

J is TRBJ2-5 and V is TRBV7-3, with a tentative D call TRBD1 (6 bases). From germline, CDR1 is SGHTA and CDR2 FQGTGA. Trimming removed 2 bases at V and 5 bases at J, with 12 bases between. The CDR3 is 14 amino acids. CDR3 nucleotide sequence: TGTGCCAGCAGCTTACAGTCAGGGGATGAGACCCAGTACTTC. Translating gives CASSLQSGDETQYF. Looking up the rest from reference TRBV7-3 and TRBJ2-5 gives the full variable domain: GAGVSQTPSNKVTEKGKYVELRCDPISGHTALYWYRQSLGQGPEFLIYFQGTGAADDSGLPNDRFFAVRPEGSVSTLKIQRTERGDSAVYLCASSLQSGDETQYFGPGTRLLVL.

V gene TRBV7-2 combines with J gene TRBJ1-6; D remains unclear. Deletions cut 7 bases from V and 4 bases from J, with 14 bases between. The CDR3 sequence is 15 residues long. The V gene's germline CDR1 is SGHTA and CDR2 FQGNSA. CDR3 in amino acids: CASNFPGTYNSPLHF. The CDR3 region has the DNA TGTGCCAGCAACTTTCCGGGAACTTATAATTCACCCCTCCACTTT.

This chain connects TRBV19 to TRBJ1-5, with 8 bases that match TRBD1. Trimming took 5 bases from V and 7 from J; bases not matched to a gene: 7. The germline V gene encodes CDR1 LNHDA and CDR2 SQIVND (reference sequence). CDR3 length: 14 amino acids. The CDR3: CASSVQGGSQPQHF. DNA for the CDR3: TGTGCCAGTAGTGTACAGGGGGGATCGCAGCCCCAGCATTTT.

The CDR3 protein is CASSPITGGAFF. The CDR3 nucleotides are TGTGCCAGCAGCCCTATCACCGGAGGGGCTTTCTTT. This chain uses TRBV5-5 with TRBJ1-1; D gene uncertain. This CDR3 spans 12 amino acids. V lost 4 bases and J lost 11, with 15 bases in between. CDR1 SGHKS and CDR2 YYEKEE come from the germline V gene (reference sequence).

A few counts support this clone. The chain has TRBV6-1 and TRBJ1-2, with D maybe TRBD1 (5 bases). Deletions cut 6 bases from V and 2 bases from J, with 13 bases between. This CDR3 spans 14 amino acids. Looked up from germline, CDR1 is MNHNS and CDR2 is SASEGT. This CDR3 reads CASRARDGNYGYTF. The DNA for the CDR3 is TGTGCCAGCAGGGCCCGGGACGGCAACTATGGCTACACCTTC.

The chain uses TRBV6-1 and TRBJ1-1; TRBD1 matches at 7 bases. Germline trimming cut 8 bases from V and 3 bases from J; bases unmatched to any gene: 9. Germline V lookup: CDR1 MNHNS, CDR2 SASEGT. The CDR3 loop spans 14 amino acids. Here the CDR3 DNA reads TGTGCCAGCTTGGTCGGCAGGGGGTACACTGAAGCTTTCTTT. Its protein product is CASLVGRGYTEAFF.

This chain links TRBV7-2 with TRBJ1-3; TRBD1 is a possible D gene (5 bases). CDR3 size: 14 residues. Trimming stripped 2 bases from V and 7 bases from J, with 12 bases between. The germline V gene encodes CDR1 SGHTA and CDR2 FQGNSA. The CDR3 is CASSLPGWGNTIYF. CDR3 DNA sequence: TGTGCCAGCAGCTTACCAGGCTGGGGGAACACCATATATTTT.

The sample holds a few counts of this clone. The chain joins TRBV19 to TRBJ1-5; no reliable D call. V was pared by 3 bases and J by 6 bases, with 9 bases between. This CDR3 is built from 13 residues. Germline V gene sequence: CDR1 LNHDA, CDR2 SQIVND (reference sequence). CDR3 in DNA: TGTGCCAGTAGTATCAACTCCCCTCAGCCCCAGCATTTT. Amino acids: CASSINSPQPQHF.

The chain employs TRBV6-1 and TRBJ1-2; unclear D gene. CDR1 and CDR2 from the germline V gene are MNHNS and SASEGT. The length of the CDR3 is 13 residues. Trimming pared 0 bases from V and 10 bases from J, leaving 12 bases between. The CDR3 here is CASSEAGTRYYTF. CDR3 bases: TGTGCCAGCAGTGAAGCGGGTACACGATACTACACCTTC.

The rearrangement uses TRBV5-4 and TRBJ1-6; D unresolved. CDR1 is SGHNT and CDR2 is YYREEE in the germline V gene (reference sequence). Trimming pared 6 bases from V and 10 bases from J, leaving 14 bases between. The CDR3 totals 13 residues. The CDR3 coding sequence is TGTGCCAGCACCTCTATGGTCGGATCACCCCTCCACTTT. It codes for CASTSMVGSPLHF.

This chain connects TRBV30 to TRBJ2-7; 10 positions agree with TRBD2. The CDR3 is 15 amino acids. J gave up 0 bases and V 3 bases, and 5 bases lay outside the gene matches. Germline lookup yields CDR1 GTSNPN and CDR2 SVGIG (reference sequence). CDR3 protein: CAWREAGGISYEQYF. CDR3 bases: TGTGCCTGGAGGGAAGCGGGAGGGATCTCCTACGAGCAGTACTTC.

The chain joins TRBV27 to TRBJ1-2, with no clear D. The CDR3 extends over 16 amino acids. Deletions cut 0 bases from V and 6 bases from J, with 17 bases between. Germline-derived CDR1 and CDR2 are MNHEY and SMNVEV (reference sequence). The CDR3 protein is CASSLSSAAGGNGYTF. The DNA of the CDR3 is TGTGCCAGCAGTTTATCCTCGGCGGCGGGCGGCAATGGCTACACCTTC.

This clone was picked up one time. The chain has TRBV5-1 and TRBJ2-1; the D gene is possibly TRBD1 (6 bases). The CDR3 consists of 19 residues. Germline V CDR1 and CDR2: SGHRS, YFSETQ. V lost 3 bases to trimming and J lost 4 bases, with 26 bases between them. CDR3 in DNA: TGCGCCAGCAGCTCACCCGCCGGGGACATTATTTCGCCATACAATGAGCAGTTCTTC. Translated, it gives CASSSPAGDIISPYNEQFF.

The V call is TRBV20-1, the J call TRBJ1-6; D gene ambiguous. The CDR3 is made up of 10 amino acids. CDR1 DFQATT and CDR2 SNEGSKA come from the germline V gene (reference sequence). Deletions cut 6 bases from V and 14 bases from J, with 11 bases between. This CDR3 is CSADPGTLHF. In DNA form, the CDR3 reads TGCAGTGCAGACCCTGGCACCCTCCACTTT.

The chain is built from TRBV9 and TRBJ2-3, with unresolved D. With 2 bases removed from V and 5 bases from J, the gap between germline ends came to 6 bases. The V gene's germline CDR1 is SGDLS and CDR2 YYNGEE. This CDR3 has 12 amino acids. The CDR3 spells CASSVFQDTQYF. The CDR3, as DNA: TGTGCCAGCAGCGTTTTCCAAGATACGCAGTATTTT.

The chain links TRBV27 to TRBJ1-5; D uncertain. This CDR3 region has 13 residues. CDR1 is MNHEY, CDR2 SMNVEV, per germline (reference sequence). V was trimmed by 8 bases and J by 7 bases, leaving 15 bases between them. The CDR3: CASALAAGQPQHF. The CDR3 DNA is TGTGCCAGCGCCCTTGCGGCGGGCCAGCCCCAGCATTTT.

J is TRBJ1-1 and V is TRBV10-3, with unresolved D. V was trimmed by 0 bases and J by 10 bases, leaving 15 bases between them. Germline CDR1 is ENHRY and CDR2 is SYGVKD. This CDR3 is 14 amino acids long. The CDR3: CAISESRAGLAAFF. As DNA, the CDR3 is TGTGCCATCAGTGAGTCGAGGGCGGGCCTCGCAGCTTTCTTT.

The chain combines TRBV12-5 with TRBJ1-1; 10 positions match TRBD1. In germline, CDR1 is LGHNT, CDR2 FRNRAP. This CDR3 spans 15 amino acids. J gave up 3 bases and V 4 bases, and 5 bases lay outside the gene matches. For the CDR3, the DNA is TGTGCTAGTGGTTCCGGGACAGGGGACTACACTGAAGCTTTCTTT. This translates into CASGSGTGDYTEAFF.